A single count supports the clone carrying this TCR beta chain. Its antigen is currently unknown. Produced via immunoSEQ multiplex PCR; TCRdb's table is partial and in-frame only. The sample contains over 150,000 clones, roughly nine tenths of which appear only once. The record originates from a study of cytomegalovirus exposure and HLA in healthy donors. Whole-study findings and limits: For most TCR sequences rarity was the rule, although some public TCRs occurred in many donors. In vitro work confirmed that three CMV-associated chains recognize CMV antigens. Reported results showed that the classifier diagnosed cytomegalovirus status with high specificity and sensitivity.

The CDR3 covers 13 residues. With 6 bases clipped from V and 5 bases from J, the junction kept 6 bases outside the gene matches. Germline CDR1 and CDR2: SNHLY and FYNNEI. The receptor was derived from a woman aged 18-35 years in good health and CMV-seropositive. Sequencing was done on a sample of PBMCs. The V and J genes are TRBV2 and TRBJ1-1, with TRBD1 matching 7 bases. CDR3 sequence reads: CASSLTGLTEAFF. DNA of the CDR3: TGTGCCAGCAGCCTGACAGGGTTAACTGAAGCTTTCTTT.